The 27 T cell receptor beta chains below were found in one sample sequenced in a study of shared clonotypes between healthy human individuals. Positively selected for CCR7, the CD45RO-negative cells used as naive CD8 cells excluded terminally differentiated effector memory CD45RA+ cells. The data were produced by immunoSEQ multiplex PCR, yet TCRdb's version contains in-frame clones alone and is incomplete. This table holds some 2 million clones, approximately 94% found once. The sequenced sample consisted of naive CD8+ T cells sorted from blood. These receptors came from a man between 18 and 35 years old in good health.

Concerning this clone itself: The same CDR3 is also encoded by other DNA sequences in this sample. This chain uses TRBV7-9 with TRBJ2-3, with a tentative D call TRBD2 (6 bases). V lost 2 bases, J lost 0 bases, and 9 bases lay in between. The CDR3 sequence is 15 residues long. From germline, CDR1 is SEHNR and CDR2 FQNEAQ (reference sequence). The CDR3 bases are TGTGCCAGCAGCTTAAGCCGGGGGAGCACAGATACGCAGTATTTT. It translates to CASSLSRGSTDTQYF.

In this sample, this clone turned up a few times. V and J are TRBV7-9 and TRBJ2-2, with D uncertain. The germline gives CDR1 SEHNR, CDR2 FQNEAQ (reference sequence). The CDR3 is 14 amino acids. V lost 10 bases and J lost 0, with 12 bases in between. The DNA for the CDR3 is TGTGCCACTTCAAATAGGGCGAACACCGGGGAGCTGTTTTTT. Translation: CATSNRANTGELFF.

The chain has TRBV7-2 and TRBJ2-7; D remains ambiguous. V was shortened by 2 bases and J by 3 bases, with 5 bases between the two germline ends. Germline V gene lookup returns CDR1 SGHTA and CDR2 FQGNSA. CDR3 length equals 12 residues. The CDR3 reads CASSLPYYEQYF. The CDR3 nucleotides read TGTGCCAGCAGCTTACCATACTACGAGCAGTACTTC.

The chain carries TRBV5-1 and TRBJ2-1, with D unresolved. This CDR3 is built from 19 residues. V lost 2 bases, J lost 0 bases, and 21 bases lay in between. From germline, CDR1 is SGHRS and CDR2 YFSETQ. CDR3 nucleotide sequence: TGCGCCAGCAGCTTTATACCCCCCTCATGGGAACTCTCCTACAATGAGCAGTTCTTC. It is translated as CASSFIPPSWELSYNEQFF.

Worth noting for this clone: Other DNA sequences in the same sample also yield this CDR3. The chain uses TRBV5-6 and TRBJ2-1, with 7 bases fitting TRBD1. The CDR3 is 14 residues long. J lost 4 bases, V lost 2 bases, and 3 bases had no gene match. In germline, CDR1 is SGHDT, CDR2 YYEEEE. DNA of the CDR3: TGTGCCAGCAGCTTCGGGACAGCTTACAATGAGCAGTTCTTC. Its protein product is CASSFGTAYNEQFF.

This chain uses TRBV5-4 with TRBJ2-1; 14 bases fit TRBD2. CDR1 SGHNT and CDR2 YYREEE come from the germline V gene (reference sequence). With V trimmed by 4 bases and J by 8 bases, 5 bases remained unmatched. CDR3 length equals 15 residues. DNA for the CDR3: TGTGCCAGCAGCATAGGGACTAGCGGGAGCGATGAGCAGTTCTTC. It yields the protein CASSIGTSGSDEQFF.

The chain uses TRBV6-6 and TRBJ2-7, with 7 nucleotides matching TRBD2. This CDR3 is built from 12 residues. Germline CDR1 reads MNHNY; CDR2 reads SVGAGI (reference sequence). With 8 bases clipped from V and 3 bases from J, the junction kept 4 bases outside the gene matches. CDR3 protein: CASLGGSYEQYF. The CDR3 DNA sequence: TGTGCCAGCCTGGGCGGGAGCTACGAGCAGTACTTC.

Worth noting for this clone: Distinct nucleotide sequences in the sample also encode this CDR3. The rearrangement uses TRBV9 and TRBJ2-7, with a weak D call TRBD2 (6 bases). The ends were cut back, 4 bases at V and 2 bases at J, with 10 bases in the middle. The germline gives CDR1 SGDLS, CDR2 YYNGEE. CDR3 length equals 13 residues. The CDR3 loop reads CASSPGLTYEQYF. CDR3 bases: TGTGCCAGCAGCCCGGGACTTACCTACGAGCAGTACTTC.

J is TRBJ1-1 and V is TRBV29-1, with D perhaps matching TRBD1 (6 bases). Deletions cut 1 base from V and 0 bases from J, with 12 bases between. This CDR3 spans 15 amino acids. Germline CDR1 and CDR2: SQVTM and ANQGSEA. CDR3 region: CSVEGVEGVNTEAFF. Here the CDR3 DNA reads TGCAGCGTTGAAGGCGTCGAGGGGGTGAACACTGAAGCTTTCTTT.

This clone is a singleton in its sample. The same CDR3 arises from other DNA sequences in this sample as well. The chain's CDR3 is CASSQTGTGQNQPQHF. CDR3 nucleotides: TGCGCCAGCAGCCAAACCGGGACAGGGCAAAATCAGCCCCAGCATTTT. This chain links TRBV4-1 with TRBJ1-5, with 9 bases matching TRBD1. The V segment lost 2 bases and the J segment 4 bases; nucleotides outside the gene matches: 6. CDR1 MGHRA and CDR2 YSYEKL come from the germline V gene. The CDR3 runs to 16 residues.

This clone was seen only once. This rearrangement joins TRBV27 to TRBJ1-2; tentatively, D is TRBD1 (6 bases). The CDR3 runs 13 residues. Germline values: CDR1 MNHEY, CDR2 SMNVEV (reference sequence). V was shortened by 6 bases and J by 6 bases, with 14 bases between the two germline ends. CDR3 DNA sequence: TGTGCCAGCAGCCTCGAGGGGGGAAATGGCTACACCTTC. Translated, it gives CASSLEGGNGYTF.

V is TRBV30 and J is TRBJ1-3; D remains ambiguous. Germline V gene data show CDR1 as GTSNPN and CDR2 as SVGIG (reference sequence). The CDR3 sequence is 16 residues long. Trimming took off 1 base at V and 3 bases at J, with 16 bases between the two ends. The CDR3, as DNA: TGTGCCTGGAGTGGTTACGCCGGCTTTTTTGGAAACACCATATATTTT. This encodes CAWSGYAGFFGNTIYF.

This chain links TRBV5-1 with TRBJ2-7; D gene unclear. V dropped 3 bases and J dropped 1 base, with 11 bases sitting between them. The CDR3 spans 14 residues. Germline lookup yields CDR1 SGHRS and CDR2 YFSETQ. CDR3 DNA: TGCGCCAGCAGCTACCTAGACCCATCCTACGAGCAGTACTTC. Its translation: CASSYLDPSYEQYF.

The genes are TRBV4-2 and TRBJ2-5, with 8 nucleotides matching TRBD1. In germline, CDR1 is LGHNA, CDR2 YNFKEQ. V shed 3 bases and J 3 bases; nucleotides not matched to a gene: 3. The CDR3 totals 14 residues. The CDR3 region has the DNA TGTGCCAGCAGCCAGATGGACAGGGAAGAGACCCAGTACTTC. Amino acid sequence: CASSQMDREETQYF.

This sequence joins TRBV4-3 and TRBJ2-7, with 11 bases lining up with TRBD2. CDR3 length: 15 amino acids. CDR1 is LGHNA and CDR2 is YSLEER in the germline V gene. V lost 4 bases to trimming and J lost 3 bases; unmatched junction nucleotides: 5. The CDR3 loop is CASSLSGTSGYEQYF. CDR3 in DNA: TGCGCCAGCAGCCTTTCCGGGACTAGCGGCTACGAGCAGTACTTC.

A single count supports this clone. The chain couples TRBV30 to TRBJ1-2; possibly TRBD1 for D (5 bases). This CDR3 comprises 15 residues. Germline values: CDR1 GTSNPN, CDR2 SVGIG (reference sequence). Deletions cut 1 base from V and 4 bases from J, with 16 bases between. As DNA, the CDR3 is TGTGCCTGGAGTGCAAGTCCAGGGTCGGGCTATGGCTACACCTTC. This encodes CAWSASPGSGYGYTF.

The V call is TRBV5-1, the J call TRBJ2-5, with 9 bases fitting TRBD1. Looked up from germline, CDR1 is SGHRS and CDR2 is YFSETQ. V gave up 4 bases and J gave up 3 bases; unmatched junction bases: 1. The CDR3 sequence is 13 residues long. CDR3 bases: TGCGCCAGCAGCGGGACAGGGAAAGAGACCCAGTACTTC. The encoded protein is CASSGTGKETQYF.

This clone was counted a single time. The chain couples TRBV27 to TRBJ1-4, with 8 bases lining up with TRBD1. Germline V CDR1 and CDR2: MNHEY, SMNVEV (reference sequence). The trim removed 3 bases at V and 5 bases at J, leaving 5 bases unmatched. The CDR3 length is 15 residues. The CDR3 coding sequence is TGTGCCAGCAGTTTTCAGGACAGGGTCAATGAAAAACTGTTTTTT. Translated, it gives CASSFQDRVNEKLFF.

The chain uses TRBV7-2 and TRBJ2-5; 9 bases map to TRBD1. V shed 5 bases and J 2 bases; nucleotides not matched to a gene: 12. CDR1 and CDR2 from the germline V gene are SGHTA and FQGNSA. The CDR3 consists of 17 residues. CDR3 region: CASSPSIYDRGQETQYF. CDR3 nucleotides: TGTGCCAGCAGCCCATCGATTTACGACAGGGGGCAAGAGACCCAGTACTTC.

The CDR3: CASSSLKSEQYF. DNA of the CDR3: TGTGCCAGCAGTTCTCTTAAGAGCGAGCAGTACTTC. J is TRBJ2-7 and V is TRBV6-5; no reliable D call. Germline CDR1 MNHEY, CDR2 SVGAGI. V was clipped by 4 bases and J by 6 bases, with 10 bases between them. CDR3 length: 12 amino acids.

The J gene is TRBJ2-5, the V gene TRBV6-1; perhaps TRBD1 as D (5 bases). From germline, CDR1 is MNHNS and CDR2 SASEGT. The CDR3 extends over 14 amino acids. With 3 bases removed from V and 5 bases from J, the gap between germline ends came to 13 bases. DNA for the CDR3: TGTGCCAGCAGTGACAGGGCGGTCCGGGAGACCCAGTACTTC. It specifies CASSDRAVRETQYF.

CDR3 nucleotides: TGTGCCAGCAGCCCCCCCCGGGGTGGTGGTACAGATACGCAGTATTTT. It yields the protein CASSPPRGGGTDTQYF. The chain has TRBV7-9 and TRBJ2-3, with D tentatively TRBD2 (5 bases). This CDR3 region has 16 residues. The germline V gene encodes CDR1 SEHNR and CDR2 FQNEAQ (reference sequence). V gave up 5 bases and J gave up 3 bases, with 18 bases separating them.

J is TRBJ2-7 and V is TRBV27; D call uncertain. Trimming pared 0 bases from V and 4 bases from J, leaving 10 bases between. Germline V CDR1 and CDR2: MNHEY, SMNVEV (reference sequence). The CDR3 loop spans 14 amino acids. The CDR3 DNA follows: TGTGCCAGCAGTTTATCGAGGACGGCATACGAGCAGTACTTC. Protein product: CASSLSRTAYEQYF.

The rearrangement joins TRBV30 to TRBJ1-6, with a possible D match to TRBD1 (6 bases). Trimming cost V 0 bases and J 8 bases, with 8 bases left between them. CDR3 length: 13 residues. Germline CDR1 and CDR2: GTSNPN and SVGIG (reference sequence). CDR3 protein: CAWSVEGDSPLHF. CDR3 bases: TGTGCCTGGAGTGTAGAGGGGGATTCACCCCTCCACTTT.

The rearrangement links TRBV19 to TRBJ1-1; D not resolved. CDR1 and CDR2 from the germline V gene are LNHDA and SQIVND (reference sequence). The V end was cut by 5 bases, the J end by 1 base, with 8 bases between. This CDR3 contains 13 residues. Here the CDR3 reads CASSVLPNTEAFF. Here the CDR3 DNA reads TGTGCCAGTAGTGTCTTACCGAACACTGAAGCTTTCTTT.

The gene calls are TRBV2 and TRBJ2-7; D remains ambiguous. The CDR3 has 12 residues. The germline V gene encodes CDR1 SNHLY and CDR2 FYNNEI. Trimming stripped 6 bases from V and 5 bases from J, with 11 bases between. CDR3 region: CASSLLTDEQYF. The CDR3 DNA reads TGTGCCAGCAGCCTACTCACAGACGAGCAGTACTTC.

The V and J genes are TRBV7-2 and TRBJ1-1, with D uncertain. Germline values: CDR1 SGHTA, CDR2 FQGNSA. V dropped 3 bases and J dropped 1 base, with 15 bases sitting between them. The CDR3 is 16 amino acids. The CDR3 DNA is TGTGCCAGCAGCTTCTCTCGACCGGATAAGAACACTGAAGCTTTCTTT. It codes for CASSFSRPDKNTEAFF.